Listed here is a single TCR beta chain. The data derive from a study of blood T cell repertoires in COVID-19. Study information: Sources were T cells, B-cell-depleted T cells, or PBMCs; the material itself was cDNA or gDNA.

As handled by the study authors: Estimates of nucleated cell counts were drawn from the amplification of reference gene primers. Method: immunoSEQ multiplex PCR; TCRdb's copy keeps in-frame clones and lacks some. D and trimming come from the DNA, and the V and J calls and clone size come from that table. Found here are approximately 480,000 clones, approximately 92% of them singletons; the top ten hold 0.75% to 0.9%. This clonotype was obtained from a man between 18 and 29 years old with COVID-19, enrolled during active disease. The sample consisted of peripheral blood.

CDR3 amino acids: CAISESPGGAQETQYF. The CDR3 DNA reads as TGTGCCATCAGTGAGTCGCCGGGGGGGGCCCAAGAGACCCAGTACTTC. The J gene is TRBJ2-5, the V gene TRBV10-3; TRBD2 aligns across 8 bases. The trim removed 0 bases at V and 1 base at J, leaving 4 bases unmatched. Germline V gene sequence: CDR1 ENHRY, CDR2 SYGVKD. The CDR3 totals 16 residues.